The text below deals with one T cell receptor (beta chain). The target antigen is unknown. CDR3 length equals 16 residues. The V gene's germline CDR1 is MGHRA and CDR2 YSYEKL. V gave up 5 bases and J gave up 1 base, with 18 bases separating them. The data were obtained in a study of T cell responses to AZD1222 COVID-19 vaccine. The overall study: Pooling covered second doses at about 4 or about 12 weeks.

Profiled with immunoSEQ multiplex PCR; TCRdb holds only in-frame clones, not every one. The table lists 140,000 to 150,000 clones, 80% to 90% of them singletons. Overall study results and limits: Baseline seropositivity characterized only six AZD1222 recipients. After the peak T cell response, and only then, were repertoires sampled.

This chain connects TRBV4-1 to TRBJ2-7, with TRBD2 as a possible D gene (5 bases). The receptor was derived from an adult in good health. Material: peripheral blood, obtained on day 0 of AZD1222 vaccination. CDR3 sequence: CASSSLPADLSYEQYF. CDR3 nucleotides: TGCGCCAGCAGCTCCCTCCCAGCGGACTTATCCTACGAGCAGTACTTC.